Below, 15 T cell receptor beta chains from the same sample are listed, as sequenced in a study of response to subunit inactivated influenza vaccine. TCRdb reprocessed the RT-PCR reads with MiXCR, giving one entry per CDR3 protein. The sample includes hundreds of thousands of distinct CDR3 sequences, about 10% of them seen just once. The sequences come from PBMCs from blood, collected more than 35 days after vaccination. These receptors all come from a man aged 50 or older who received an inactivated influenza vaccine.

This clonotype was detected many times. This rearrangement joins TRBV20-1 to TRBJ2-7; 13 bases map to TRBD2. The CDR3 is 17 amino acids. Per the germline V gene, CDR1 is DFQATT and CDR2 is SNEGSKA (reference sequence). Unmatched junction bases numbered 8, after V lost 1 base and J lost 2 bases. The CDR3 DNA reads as TGCAGTGCTAGAGGACTAGCGGGAGGCCGGTCCCCCTACGAGCAGTACTTC. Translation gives CSARGLAGGRSPYEQYF.

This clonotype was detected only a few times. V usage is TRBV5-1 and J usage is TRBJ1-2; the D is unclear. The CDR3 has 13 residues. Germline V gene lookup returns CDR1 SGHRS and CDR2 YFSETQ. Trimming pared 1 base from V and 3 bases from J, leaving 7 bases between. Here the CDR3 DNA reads TGCGCCAGCAGCTTGAACGGTGACTATGGCTACACCTTC. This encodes CASSLNGDYGYTF.

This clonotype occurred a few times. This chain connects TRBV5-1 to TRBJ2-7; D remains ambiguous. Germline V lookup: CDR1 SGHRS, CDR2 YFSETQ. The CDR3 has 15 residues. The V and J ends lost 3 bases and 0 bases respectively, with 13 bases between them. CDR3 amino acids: CASSSLGTSSYEQYF. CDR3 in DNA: TGCGCCAGCAGCTCTCTGGGCACGAGCTCCTACGAGCAGTACTTC.

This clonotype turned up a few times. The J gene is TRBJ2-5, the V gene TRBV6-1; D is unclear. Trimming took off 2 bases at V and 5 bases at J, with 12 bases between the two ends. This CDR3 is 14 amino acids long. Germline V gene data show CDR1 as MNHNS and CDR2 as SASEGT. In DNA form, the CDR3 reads TGTGCCAGCAGTGAACGGGCCGCCTGGGAGACCCAGTACTTC. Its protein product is CASSERAAWETQYF.

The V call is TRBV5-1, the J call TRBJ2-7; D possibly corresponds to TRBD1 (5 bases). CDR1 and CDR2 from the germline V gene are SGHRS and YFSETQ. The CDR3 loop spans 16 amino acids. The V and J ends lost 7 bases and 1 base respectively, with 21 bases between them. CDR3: CASFEPRVRGSYEQYF. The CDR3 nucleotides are TGCGCCAGCTTTGAGCCCAGGGTACGTGGATCCTACGAGCAGTACTTC.

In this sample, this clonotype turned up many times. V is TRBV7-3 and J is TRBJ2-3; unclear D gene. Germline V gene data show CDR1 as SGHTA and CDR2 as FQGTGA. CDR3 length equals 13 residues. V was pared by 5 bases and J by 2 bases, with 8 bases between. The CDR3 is CASSRSSTDTQYF. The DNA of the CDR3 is TGTGCCAGCAGCCGGTCCTCCACAGATACGCAGTATTTT.

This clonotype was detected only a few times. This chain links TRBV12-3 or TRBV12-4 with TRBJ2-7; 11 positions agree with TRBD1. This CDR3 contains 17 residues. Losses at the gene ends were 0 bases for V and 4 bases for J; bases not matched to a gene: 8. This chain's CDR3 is CASSLADLRDRGYEQYF. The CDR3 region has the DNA TGTGCCAGCAGTTTAGCTGATCTCCGGGACAGGGGGTACGAGCAGTACTTC.

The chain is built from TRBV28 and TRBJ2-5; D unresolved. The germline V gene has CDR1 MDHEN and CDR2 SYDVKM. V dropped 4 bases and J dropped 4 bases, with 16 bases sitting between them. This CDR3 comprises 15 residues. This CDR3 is CASSSRVWTGETQYF. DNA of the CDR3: TGTGCCAGCAGTTCAAGGGTATGGACGGGAGAGACCCAGTACTTC.

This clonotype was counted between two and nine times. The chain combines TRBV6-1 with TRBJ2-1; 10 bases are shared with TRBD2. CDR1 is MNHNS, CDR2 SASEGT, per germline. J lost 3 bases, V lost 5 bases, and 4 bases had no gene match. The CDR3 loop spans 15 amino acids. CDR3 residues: CASSQWTSGYNEQFF. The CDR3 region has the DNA TGTGCCAGCAGTCAATGGACTAGCGGCTACAATGAGCAGTTCTTC.

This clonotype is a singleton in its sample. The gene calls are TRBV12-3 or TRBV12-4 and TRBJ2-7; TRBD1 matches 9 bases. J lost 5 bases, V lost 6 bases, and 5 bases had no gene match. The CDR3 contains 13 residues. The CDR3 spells CASRATGGDEQYF. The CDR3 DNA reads TGTGCCAGCAGGGCTACAGGGGGCGACGAGCAGTACTTC.

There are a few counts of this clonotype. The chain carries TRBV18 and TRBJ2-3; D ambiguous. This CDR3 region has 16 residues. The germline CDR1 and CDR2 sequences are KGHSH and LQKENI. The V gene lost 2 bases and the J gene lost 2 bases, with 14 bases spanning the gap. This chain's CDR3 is CASSPYSADYTDTQYF. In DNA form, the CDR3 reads TGTGCCAGCTCACCATACAGCGCGGATTACACAGATACGCAGTATTTT. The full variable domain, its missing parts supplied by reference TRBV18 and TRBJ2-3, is NAGVMQNPRHLVRRRGQEARLRCSPMKGHSHVYWYRQLPEEGLKFMVYLQKENIIDESGMPKERFSAEFPKEGPSILRIQQVVRGDSAAYFCASSPYSADYTDTQYFGPGTRLTVL.

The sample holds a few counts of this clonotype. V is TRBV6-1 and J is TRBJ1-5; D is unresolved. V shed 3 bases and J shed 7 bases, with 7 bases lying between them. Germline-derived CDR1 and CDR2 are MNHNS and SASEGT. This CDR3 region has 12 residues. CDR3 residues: CASSDGRQPQHF. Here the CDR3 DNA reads TGTGCCAGCAGTGACGGACGGCAGCCCCAGCATTTT.

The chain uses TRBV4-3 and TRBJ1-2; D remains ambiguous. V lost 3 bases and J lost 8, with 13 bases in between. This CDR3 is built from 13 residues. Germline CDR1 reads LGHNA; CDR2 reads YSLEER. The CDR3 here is CASSQLPGRGYTF. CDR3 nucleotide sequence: TGCGCCAGCAGCCAGCTCCCCGGACGCGGCTACACCTTC.

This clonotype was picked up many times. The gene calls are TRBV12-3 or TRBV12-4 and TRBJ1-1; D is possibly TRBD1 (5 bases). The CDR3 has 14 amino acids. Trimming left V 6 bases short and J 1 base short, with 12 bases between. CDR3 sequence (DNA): TGTGCCAGCAGCCCGACAGAGCGGAACACTGAAGCTTTCTTT. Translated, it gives CASSPTERNTEAFF.

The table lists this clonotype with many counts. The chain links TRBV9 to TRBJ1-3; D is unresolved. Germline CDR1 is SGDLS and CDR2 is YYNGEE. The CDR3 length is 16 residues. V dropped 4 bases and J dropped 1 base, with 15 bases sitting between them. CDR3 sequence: CASSTARGWSGNTIYF. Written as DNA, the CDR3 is TGTGCCAGCAGCACGGCTAGAGGGTGGTCTGGAAACACCATATATTTT.